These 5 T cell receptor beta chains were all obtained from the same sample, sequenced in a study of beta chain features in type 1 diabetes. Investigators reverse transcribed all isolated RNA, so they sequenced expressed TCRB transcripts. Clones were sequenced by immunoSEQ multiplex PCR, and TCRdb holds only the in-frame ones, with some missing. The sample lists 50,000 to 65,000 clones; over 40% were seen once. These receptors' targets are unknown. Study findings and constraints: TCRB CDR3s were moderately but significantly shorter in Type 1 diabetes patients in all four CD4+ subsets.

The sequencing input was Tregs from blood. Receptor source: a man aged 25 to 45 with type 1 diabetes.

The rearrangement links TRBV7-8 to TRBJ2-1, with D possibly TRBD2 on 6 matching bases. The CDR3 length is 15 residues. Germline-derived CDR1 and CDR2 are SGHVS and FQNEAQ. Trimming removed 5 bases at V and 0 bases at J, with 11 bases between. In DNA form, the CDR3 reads TGTGCCAGCAGCATCCTAGCGCACTCCTACAATGAGCAGTTCTTC. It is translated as CASSILAHSYNEQFF.

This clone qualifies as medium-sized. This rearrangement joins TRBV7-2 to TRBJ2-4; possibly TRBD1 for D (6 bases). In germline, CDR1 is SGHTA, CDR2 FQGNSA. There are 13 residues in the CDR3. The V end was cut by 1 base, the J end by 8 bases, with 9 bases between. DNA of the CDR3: TGTGCCAGCAGCTTAGGCGCAGGGGACATTCAGTACTTC. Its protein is CASSLGAGDIQYF.

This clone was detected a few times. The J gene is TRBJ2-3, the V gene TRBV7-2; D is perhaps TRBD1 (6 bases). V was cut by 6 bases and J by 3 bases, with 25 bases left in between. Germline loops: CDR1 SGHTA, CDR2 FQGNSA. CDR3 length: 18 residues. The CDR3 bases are TGTGCCAGCAGGTCTCCGTCTGGGGGTTTGGGGGCGACAGATACGCAGTATTTT. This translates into CASRSPSGGLGATDTQYF.

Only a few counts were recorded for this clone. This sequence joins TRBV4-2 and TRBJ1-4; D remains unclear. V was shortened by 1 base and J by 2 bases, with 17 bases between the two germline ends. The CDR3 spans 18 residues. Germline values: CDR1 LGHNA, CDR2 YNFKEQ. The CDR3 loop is CASSQVGGIGTTNEKLFF. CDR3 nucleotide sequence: TGTGCCAGCAGCCAAGTGGGAGGGATTGGCACGACTAATGAAAAACTGTTTTTT.

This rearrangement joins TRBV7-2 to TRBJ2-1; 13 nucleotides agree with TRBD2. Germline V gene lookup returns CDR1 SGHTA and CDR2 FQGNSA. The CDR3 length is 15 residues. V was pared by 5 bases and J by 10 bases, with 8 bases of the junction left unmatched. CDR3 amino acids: CASSIGLAGESEQFF. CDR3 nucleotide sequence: TGTGCCAGCAGCATTGGACTAGCGGGAGAGAGCGAGCAGTTCTTC. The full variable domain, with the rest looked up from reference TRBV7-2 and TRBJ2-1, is GAGVSQSPSNKVTEKGKDVELRCDPISGHTALYWYRQSLGQGLEFLIYFQGNSAPDKSGLPSDRFSAERTGGSVSTLTIQRTQQEDSAVYLCASSIGLAGESEQFFGPGTRLTVL.